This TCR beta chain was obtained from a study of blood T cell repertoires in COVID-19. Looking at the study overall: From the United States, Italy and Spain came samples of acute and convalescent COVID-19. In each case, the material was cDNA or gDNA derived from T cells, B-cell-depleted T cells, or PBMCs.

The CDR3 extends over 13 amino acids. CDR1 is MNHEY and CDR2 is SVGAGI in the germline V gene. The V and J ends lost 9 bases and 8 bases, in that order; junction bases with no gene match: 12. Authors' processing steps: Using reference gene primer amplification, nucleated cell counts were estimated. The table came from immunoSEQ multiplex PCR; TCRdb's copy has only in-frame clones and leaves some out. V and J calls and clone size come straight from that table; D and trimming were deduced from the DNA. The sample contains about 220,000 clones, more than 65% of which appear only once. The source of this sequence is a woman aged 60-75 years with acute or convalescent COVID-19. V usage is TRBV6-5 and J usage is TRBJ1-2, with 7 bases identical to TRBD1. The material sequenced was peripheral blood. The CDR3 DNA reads TGTGCCAGGGGTACAGGGGATTTCGACGGCTACACCTTC. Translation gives CARGTGDFDGYTF.